This is a list of T cell receptor beta chains from one sample in a study of T-cell reconstitution after alpha-beta-depleted transplantation in children. TCRdb independently ran MiXCR on the PCR reads; one entry per CDR3 protein. The sample holds some 290,000 distinct CDR3 sequences, more than 8% seen once. This specimen was PBMCs from the stem cell graft donor, taken from the stem cell graft. The origin of the receptors is a human donor who donated a stem cell graft to a child with SCID. CDR3s include the opening cysteine and the closing phenylalanine or tryptophan. A D gene is named only where the DNA matches it firmly. Some rows mark clone size as missing; the rest say once, few, many or name a class of expanded clone.

D gene: .; J gene: TRBJ1-5; clone size: few; V gene: TRBV24-1; CDR3 DNA: TGTGCCACCAGTGAGGGAAACAATCAGCCCCAGCATTTT; CDR3 protein: CATSEGNNQPQHF
D gene: TRBD1; J gene: TRBJ1-2; clone size: many; V gene: TRBV20-1; CDR3 DNA: TGCAGTGCTTTGGACAGGGGACAGAACTATGGCTACACCTTC; CDR3 protein: CSALDRGQNYGYTF
D gene: .; J gene: TRBJ2-2; clone size: .; V gene: TRBV20-1; CDR3 DNA: TGCAGTGCTAGTATGAGACAAGGGAACACCGGGGAGCTGTTTTTT; CDR3 protein: CSASMRQGNTGELFF
D gene: TRBD1; J gene: TRBJ1-2; clone size: few; V gene: TRBV27; CDR3 DNA: TGTGCCAGCAGTTCCAGACAGGGGACCTATGGCTACACCTTC; CDR3 protein: CASSSRQGTYGYTF
D gene: .; J gene: TRBJ2-7; clone size: few; V gene: TRBV4-1; CDR3 DNA: TGCGCCAGCAGCCCAGGAGGACAGATCTCCTACGAGCAGTACTTC; CDR3 protein: CASSPGGQISYEQYF
D gene: .; J gene: TRBJ2-1; clone size: many; V gene: TRBV20-1; CDR3 DNA: TGCAGTGCTAGAGAAGCAGCGGTGGAGCAGTTCTTC; CDR3 protein: CSAREAAVEQFF
D gene: TRBD2; J gene: TRBJ2-3; clone size: .; V gene: TRBV29-1; CDR3 DNA: TGCAGCGTTGATGGGACTAACACAGATACGCAGTATTTT; CDR3 protein: CSVDGTNTDTQYF
D gene: TRBD1; J gene: TRBJ2-1; clone size: few; V gene: TRBV5-1; CDR3 DNA: TGCGCCAGCAGCTTGGCACAGGGGGTTTACGGGGCCTACAATGAGCAGTTCTTC; CDR3 protein: CASSLAQGVYGAYNEQFF
D gene: TRBD2; J gene: TRBJ2-1; clone size: few; V gene: TRBV2; CDR3 DNA: TGTGCCAGCAGTGGGGACGGGGGGGCCTTTGAGCAGTTCTTC; CDR3 protein: CASSGDGGAFEQFF
D gene: .; J gene: TRBJ1-5; clone size: .; V gene: TRBV6-5; CDR3 DNA: TGTGCCAGCAGTTACGGTCGGATTAATAGCAATCAGCCCCAGCATTTT; CDR3 protein: CASSYGRINSNQPQHF
D gene: TRBD1; J gene: TRBJ2-1; clone size: few; V gene: TRBV2; CDR3 DNA: TGTGCCCGCGCGGACAGGGACGCCGGCCACAATGAGCAGTTCTTC; CDR3 protein: CARADRDAGHNEQFF
D gene: .; J gene: TRBJ2-3; clone size: .; V gene: TRBV6-6; CDR3 DNA: TGTGCCAGCGAGGACTCCGCCGCTACGCAGTATTTT; CDR3 protein: CASEDSAATQYF
D gene: .; J gene: TRBJ2-7; clone size: many; V gene: TRBV5-8; CDR3 DNA: TGTGCCAGCAGCTTGTCGGGGGCCTACGAGCAGTACTTC; CDR3 protein: CASSLSGAYEQYF